These 32 T cell receptor beta chains originate from one sample sequenced in a study of OX40 agonist ivuxolimab in advanced cancers. The table came from immunoSEQ multiplex PCR; TCRdb's copy has only in-frame clones and leaves some out. The sample holds 90,000 to 100,000 clones, about nine tenths seen once. The sample consisted of CD4+ or CD8+ T cells sorted from blood, taken in a trial of the OX40 agonist ivuxolimab. All receptors come from an adult with an advanced solid tumor such as melanoma, head and neck, liver or kidney cancer.

To note about this clone: In the same sample, other DNA sequences code for this CDR3. CDR3 sequence (DNA): TGCGCCAGCAGCTTGACAGGGGGCTACGAGCAGTACTTC. Protein product: CASSLTGGYEQYF. This sequence joins TRBV5-1 and TRBJ2-7, with 8 bases fitting TRBD1. The V and J ends lost 1 base and 3 bases, in that order; junction bases with no gene match: 0. Germline assignment: CDR1 SGHRS and CDR2 YFSETQ. CDR3 length equals 13 residues.

The V call is TRBV28, the J call TRBJ1-2, with a possible D match to TRBD1 (6 bases). Trimming took 5 bases from V and 0 from J, leaving 13 bases between them. Germline values: CDR1 MDHEN, CDR2 SYDVKM. This CDR3 spans 15 amino acids. CDR3 sequence (DNA): TGTGCCAGCAGTGTAGGGGGAACTCCTAACTATGGCTACACCTTC. Protein sequence: CASSVGGTPNYGYTF.

This clone was seen a handful of times. J is TRBJ1-6 and V is TRBV2, with D maybe TRBD1 (5 bases). Germline V CDR1 and CDR2: SNHLY, FYNNEI. The CDR3 sequence is 12 residues long. Trimming removed 6 bases from V and 9 bases from J, with 9 bases in between. CDR3 coding DNA: TGTGCCAGCAGAAGCAGGGCTTCACCCCTCCACTTT. Its protein is CASRSRASPLHF.

The CDR3 DNA reads as TGTGCCAGCAAAGGGGCAGGACTATCCTACAATGAGCAGTTCTTC. Protein sequence: CASKGAGLSYNEQFF. This chain connects TRBV6-1 to TRBJ2-1, with D tentatively TRBD2 (6 bases). The CDR3 sequence is 15 residues long. The germline V gene encodes CDR1 MNHNS and CDR2 SASEGT. V lost 7 bases to trimming and J lost 1 base, with 14 bases between them.

The rearrangement links TRBV10-2 to TRBJ1-6, with D possibly being TRBD1 (6 bases). This CDR3 contains 13 residues. V was cut by 7 bases and J by 7 bases, with 11 bases left in between. The germline V gene encodes CDR1 WSHSY and CDR2 SAAADI. CDR3 in amino acids: CASTTGRNSPLHF. CDR3 DNA sequence: TGCGCCAGCACAACAGGGAGGAATTCACCCCTCCACTTT.

The genes are TRBV10-3 and TRBJ2-3; the match to TRBD1 covers 8 bases. V dropped 4 bases and J dropped 4; count of bases not matched to a gene: 7. The CDR3 sequence is 15 residues long. Germline CDR1 ENHRY, CDR2 SYGVKD. CDR3 loop: CAISGGQGGPDTQYF. The CDR3 region has the DNA TGTGCCATCAGTGGAGGACAGGGCGGTCCAGATACGCAGTATTTT.

This sequence joins TRBV27 and TRBJ1-2, with TRBD1 as a possible D gene (5 bases). Germline assignment: CDR1 MNHEY and CDR2 SMNVEV (reference sequence). This CDR3 has 15 amino acids. V was trimmed by 5 bases and J by 8 bases, leaving 21 bases between them. The CDR3 here is CASSVRDGKIEGYTF. The CDR3 DNA is TGTGCCAGCAGTGTTCGGGACGGGAAAATTGAGGGCTACACCTTC.

This clone was observed a single time. The V call is TRBV11-2, the J call TRBJ2-3; D is perhaps TRBD1 (5 bases). V lost 8 bases and J 2 bases, leaving 5 bases between the germline ends. The CDR3 spans 11 residues. Germline V CDR1 and CDR2: SGHAT, FQNNGV. This CDR3 is CASGHTDTQYF. DNA for the CDR3: TGTGCCAGCGGACACACAGATACGCAGTATTTT.

V usage is TRBV6-1 and J usage is TRBJ1-1; D gene unclear. This CDR3 comprises 14 residues. Germline values: CDR1 MNHNS, CDR2 SASEGT. V lost 5 bases, J lost 6 bases, and 16 bases lay in between. In nucleotides, the CDR3 is TGTGCCAGCAGTAACCCCGCCGGGAATCCTGAAGCTTTCTTT. Translating it yields CASSNPAGNPEAFF.

For this clone: An end of the junction does not agree with germline; a read error may underlie this. Different DNA sequences within this sample yield the same CDR3. This rearrangement joins TRBV18 to TRBJ1-6; 7 nucleotides align to TRBD1. CDR3 length: 17 residues. Germline V CDR1 and CDR2: KGHSH, LQKENI. The CDR3 region has the DNA TGTGCCAGCTCAGACGGACAGGTTCGAACCTATAATTCACCCCTGCACTTT. Translating it yields CASSDGQVRTYNSPLHF.

CDR3 nucleotides: TGTGCCATCAGTGAGTCACGGGGTACAACCCAAGAGACCCAGTACTTC. Translated: CAISESRGTTQETQYF. The chain links TRBV10-3 to TRBJ2-5; D possibly corresponds to TRBD2 (5 bases). The V end was cut by 0 bases, the J end by 1 base, with 12 bases between. CDR3 length: 16 residues. Germline V gives CDR1 ENHRY, CDR2 SYGVKD.

Here the CDR3 reads CASSPMAGETQYF. CDR3 in DNA: TGCGCCAGCAGCCCGATGGCAGGGGAGACCCAGTACTTC. The rearrangement joins TRBV5-1 to TRBJ2-7; maybe TRBD1 (5 bases). The DNA end is more similar to TRBJ2-5, so the J call may be wrong. The CDR3 totals 13 residues. The germline CDR1 and CDR2 sequences are SGHRS and YFSETQ.

The CDR3 region is CASSYSNQPGELFF. CDR3 coding DNA: TGTGCCAGCAGTTACTCGAATCAGCCCGGGGAGCTGTTTTTT. The rearrangement joins TRBV6-6 to TRBJ2-2; unclear D gene. V lost 0 bases and J 6 bases, leaving 8 bases between the germline ends. In germline, CDR1 is MNHNY, CDR2 SVGAGI (reference sequence). There are 14 residues in the CDR3.

This clone has just one count. J is TRBJ2-7 and V is TRBV5-1, with 8 bases lining up with TRBD2. The CDR3 contains 14 residues. The ends lost 4 bases at V and 6 bases at J; junction bases unmatched: 9. CDR1 and CDR2 from the germline V gene are SGHRS and YFSETQ. The CDR3 coding sequence is TGCGCCAGCAGCGCCGATCGGGAGGGCGGCGAGCAGTACTTC. Its translation is CASSADREGGEQYF.

The chain combines TRBV14 with TRBJ2-1; D ambiguous. The CDR3 totals 14 residues. The V gene lost 4 bases and the J gene lost 5 bases, with 12 bases spanning the gap. Germline loops: CDR1 SGHDN, CDR2 FVKESK. The CDR3 DNA reads as TGTGCCAGCAGCCCCACTTTGGCCCACAATGAGCAGTTCTTC. Its translation: CASSPTLAHNEQFF.

The chain uses TRBV28 and TRBJ1-3; 9 bases fit TRBD1. The germline V gene encodes CDR1 MDHEN and CDR2 SYDVKM. The CDR3 sequence is 16 residues long. The ends lost 7 bases at V and 4 bases at J; junction bases unmatched: 11. The CDR3 bases are TGTGCCAGCACTAGAATTGGGACAGGGAGAGGAAACACCATATATTTT. Residues: CASTRIGTGRGNTIYF. Together with reference TRBV28 and TRBJ1-3, the CDR3 gives the full variable domain: DVKVTQSSRYLVKRTGEKVFLECVQDMDHENMFWYRQDPGLGLRLIYFSYDVKMKEKGDIPEGYSVSREKKERFSLILESASTNQTSMYLCASTRIGTGRGNTIYFGEGSWLTVV.

The chain employs TRBV28 and TRBJ1-3, with TRBD1 matching 7 bases. Germline lookup yields CDR1 MDHEN and CDR2 SYDVKM. The CDR3 extends over 15 amino acids. J gave up 2 bases and V 6 bases, and 7 bases lay outside the gene matches. In nucleotides, the CDR3 is TGTGCCAGCAGCCGACAGGGTATCCCTGGAAACACCATATATTTT. This sequence encodes CASSRQGIPGNTIYF.

The chain links TRBV18 to TRBJ2-1; D gene unclear. Germline V gives CDR1 KGHSH, CDR2 LQKENI. Trimming took 6 bases from V and 0 from J, leaving 9 bases between them. The CDR3 consists of 14 residues. CDR3 region: CASSLLSSYNEQFF. Written as DNA, the CDR3 is TGTGCCAGCTCCCTACTGAGCTCCTACAATGAGCAGTTCTTC.

V is TRBV18 and J is TRBJ1-3, with 7 positions matching TRBD1. The germline V gene encodes CDR1 KGHSH and CDR2 LQKENI. V was pared by 3 bases and J by 0 bases, with 8 bases of the junction left unmatched. The CDR3 extends over 17 amino acids. The CDR3 loop reads CASSPPGTASSGNTIYF. In DNA form, the CDR3 reads TGTGCCAGCTCACCGCCTGGGACAGCCAGCTCTGGAAACACCATATATTTT.

The V call is TRBV2, the J call TRBJ1-5; 7 bases are a match to TRBD1. CDR3 length equals 15 residues. The V gene's germline CDR1 is SNHLY and CDR2 FYNNEI. J was trimmed by 4 bases and V by 6 bases; bases with no gene match: 9. DNA for the CDR3: TGTGCCAGCAGAAGAGGGGGACAGACAAATCAGCCCCAGCATTTT. It codes for CASRRGGQTNQPQHF.

This chain uses TRBV10-2 with TRBJ2-7; 9 bases are shared with TRBD2. The V gene's germline CDR1 is WSHSY and CDR2 SAAADI. The J segment lost 1 base and the V segment lost 7 bases, leaving 5 bases of the junction unmatched. There are 14 residues in the CDR3. CDR3 in amino acids: CASKRLAGSYEQYF. CDR3 coding DNA: TGCGCCAGCAAGCGGCTAGCGGGATCCTACGAGCAGTACTTC.

This chain joins TRBV6-5 and TRBJ1-2, with D maybe TRBD1 (5 bases). V was clipped by 7 bases and J by 3 bases, with 15 bases between them. The CDR3 is 14 amino acids. CDR1 is MNHEY, CDR2 SVGAGI, per germline. CDR3 DNA sequence: TGTGCCAGCATGGAAGCGGGGCGCGACTATGGCTACACCTTC. Its translation is CASMEAGRDYGYTF.

V is TRBV6-5 and J is TRBJ1-2; 7 bases match TRBD1. V gave up 6 bases and J gave up 8 bases; unmatched junction bases: 12. This CDR3 is built from 14 residues. CDR1 MNHEY and CDR2 SVGAGI come from the germline V gene. The CDR3 loop reads CASSPERTGDGYTF. Written as DNA, the CDR3 is TGTGCCAGCAGCCCCGAGAGGACAGGTGACGGCTACACCTTC.

The chain links TRBV5-4 to TRBJ1-4, with 12 bases aligning to TRBD1. Germline-derived CDR1 and CDR2 are SGHNT and YYREEE (reference sequence). The CDR3 length is 16 residues. Germline trimming cut 4 bases from V and 3 bases from J; bases unmatched to any gene: 4. CDR3 in amino acids: CASSRDRGPPNEKLFF. As DNA, the CDR3 is TGTGCCAGCAGCCGGGACAGGGGGCCACCTAATGAAAAACTGTTTTTT.

The V call is TRBV19, the J call TRBJ2-1, with 12 bases lining up with TRBD2. The CDR3 extends over 17 amino acids. Unmatched junction bases numbered 10, after V lost 2 bases and J lost 8 bases. Germline V lookup: CDR1 LNHDA, CDR2 SQIVND (reference sequence). CDR3 region: CASSIRASGRAEDEQFF. CDR3 nucleotides: TGTGCCAGTAGTATAAGGGCTAGCGGGAGGGCCGAAGATGAGCAGTTCTTC.

The chain combines TRBV5-6 with TRBJ2-1; 10 positions match TRBD2. Looked up from germline, CDR1 is SGHDT and CDR2 is YYEEEE. Trimming at V came to 1 base and at J to 10 bases, leaving 11 bases not matched to a gene. The CDR3 totals 16 residues. This chain's CDR3 is CASSLLVAGGRGEQFF. CDR3 coding DNA: TGTGCCAGCAGCTTGTTAGTAGCGGGAGGCCGGGGGGAGCAGTTCTTC.

This sequence joins TRBV4-2 and TRBJ2-3; TRBD2 is a possible D gene (5 bases). The V gene lost 2 bases and the J gene lost 6 bases, with 12 bases spanning the gap. Germline loops: CDR1 LGHNA, CDR2 YNFKEQ. This CDR3 is 14 amino acids long. The CDR3 region is CASSQRRVGDTQYF. DNA of the CDR3: TGTGCCAGCAGCCAAAGGCGGGTGGGGGATACGCAGTATTTT.

CDR3 sequence (DNA): TGTGCCAGCAAGGCGGACCAAGAGACCCAGTACTTC. This sequence encodes CASKADQETQYF. The rearrangement uses TRBV2 and TRBJ2-5, with D uncertain. V lost 7 bases to trimming and J lost 0 bases, with 6 bases between them. This CDR3 is built from 12 residues. Germline V CDR1 and CDR2: SNHLY, FYNNEI. Looking up the rest from reference TRBV2 and TRBJ2-5 gives the full variable domain: EPEVTQTPSHQVTQMGQEVILRCVPISNHLYFYWYRQILGQKVEFLVSFYNNEISEKSEIFDDQFSVERPDGSNFTLKIRSTKLEDSAMYFCASKADQETQYFGPGTRLLVL.

This clone was seen more than once but under ten times. The rearrangement uses TRBV5-1 and TRBJ1-1; 7 nucleotides agree with TRBD1. CDR1 and CDR2 from the germline V gene are SGHRS and YFSETQ. The ends lost 0 bases at V and 5 bases at J; junction bases unmatched: 7. The length of the CDR3 is 15 residues. The CDR3 bases are TGCGCCAGCAGCTTGGGGACAGGTCGGAGAACTGAAGCTTTCTTT. Translation: CASSLGTGRRTEAFF.

V usage is TRBV7-9 and J usage is TRBJ1-1; 7 nucleotides align to TRBD1. The CDR3 contains 14 residues. With V trimmed by 5 bases and J by 0 bases, 3 bases remained unmatched. Looked up from germline, CDR1 is SEHNR and CDR2 is FQNEAQ (reference sequence). Written as DNA, the CDR3 is TGTGCCAGCAGCGTGACAGGGATGAACACTGAAGCTTTCTTT. As protein: CASSVTGMNTEAFF.

This chain connects TRBV6-1 to TRBJ2-1; 9 bases match TRBD1. The CDR3 is 14 residues long. Germline CDR1 reads MNHNS; CDR2 reads SASEGT. Trimming at V came to 5 bases and at J to 3 bases, leaving 2 bases not matched to a gene. CDR3 amino acids: CASSPGQGYNEQFF. The DNA of the CDR3 is TGTGCCAGCAGTCCGGGACAGGGCTACAATGAGCAGTTCTTC.

The rearrangement uses TRBV9 and TRBJ2-1, with D uncertain. This CDR3 has 14 residues. The germline V gene has CDR1 SGDLS and CDR2 YYNGEE. The V and J ends lost 0 bases and 0 bases respectively, with 4 bases between them. The CDR3 here is CASSVGVSYNEQFF. CDR3 DNA sequence: TGTGCCAGCAGCGTAGGGGTCTCCTACAATGAGCAGTTCTTC.